A selection of T cell receptor beta chains follows, all from one sample in a study of cytomegalovirus exposure and HLA in healthy donors. Clones were read by immunoSEQ multiplex PCR, and TCRdb kept only the in-frame ones, dropping some. The data contain about 130,000 clones, around 92% of them singletons. What was sequenced was PBMCs. Receptor source: a young man in good health and CMV-seronegative. CDR3s include the opening cysteine and the closing phenylalanine or tryptophan. Each record gives: CDR3 DNA, CDR3 protein, D gene, J gene, V gene, clone size. The D gene is left open where the match is weak. Part of the rows lack a size; the others show once, few, many or a class for expanded clones.

TGTGCCAGCAGCACCCGACAGGGGGTATCAGAGACCCAGTACTTC CASSTRQGVSETQYF TRBD1 TRBJ2-5 TRBV11-2 NA
TGTGCCAGCAGCTGGCCCGATGAAAAACTGTTTTTT CASSWPDEKLFF NA TRBJ1-4 TRBV7-9 few
TGTGCCAGCAAACCGACAGGGGTGAACACTGAAGCTTTCTTT CASKPTGVNTEAFF TRBD1 TRBJ1-1 TRBV6-1 NA
TGTGCCAGTAGTCCCTGGGACAGTATCAATCAGCCCCAGCATTTT CASSPWDSINQPQHF TRBD1 TRBJ1-5 TRBV19 few
TGTGCCAGCAGCCGGGGGACAGGCTCTACAACTAATGAAAAACTGTTTTTT CASSRGTGSTTNEKLFF TRBD1 TRBJ1-4 TRBV5-8 NA
TGTGCCAGCAGTTACGGCGGGGGCACTGAAGCTTTCTTT CASSYGGGTEAFF NA TRBJ1-1 TRBV6-5 NA
TGTGCCAGTAGTACCGCCCTGACAGGGGGCGATCAGCCCCAGCATTTT CASSTALTGGDQPQHF TRBD1 TRBJ1-5 TRBV19 NA
TGCGCCAGCAGCCAAGTTTTAGAAAACTATGGCTACACCTTC CASSQVLENYGYTF NA TRBJ1-2 TRBV4-1 NA
TGCGCCAGCAGCCTGTTCGACTATGGCTACACCTTC CASSLFDYGYTF NA TRBJ1-2 TRBV5-1 NA
TGTGCCAGCAGCTTGAGTCGGAGTTCCACAGATACGCAGTATTTT CASSLSRSSTDTQYF NA TRBJ2-3 TRBV7-8 NA
TGTGCTAGTGCTCCCAGGGGACAGGGAGGGAATTCACCCCTCCACTTT CASAPRGQGGNSPLHF TRBD1 TRBJ1-6 TRBV12-5 NA
TGTGCCAGCAGCTTCAGGGGGAGCTCCTACAATGAGCAGTTCTTC CASSFRGSSYNEQFF TRBD1 TRBJ2-1 TRBV7-9 NA
TGTGCCACCAGCAATTGGGACAGGTCCTACGAGCAGTACTTC CATSNWDRSYEQYF TRBD1 TRBJ2-7 TRBV15 once
TGTGCCAGCAGCTTAGGGTTCGGGACAGCCCACGAGCAGTACTTC CASSLGFGTAHEQYF TRBD1 TRBJ2-7 TRBV7-9 NA
TGTGCCAGCAGAAGGACAGGGAACTATGGCTACACCTTC CASRRTGNYGYTF TRBD1 TRBJ1-2 TRBV27 NA
TGTGCCAGCAGTCCCCCGGGGAGGGAGCAGCCCCAGCATTTT CASSPPGREQPQHF NA TRBJ1-5 TRBV6-5 NA
TGCAGCGTTGATGGGACAGGGGGCGCAGATACGCAGTATTTT CSVDGTGGADTQYF TRBD1 TRBJ2-3 TRBV29-1 NA
TGTGCCAGCTCAGACAGGACGGATAGCAATCAGCCCCAGCATTTT CASSDRTDSNQPQHF NA TRBJ1-5 TRBV18 NA
TGTGCCAGCAGCTCCCAGGGTAACACTGAAGCTTTCTTT CASSSQGNTEAFF NA TRBJ1-1 TRBV7-3 once
TGTGCCAGCAAACCCGGACAGAACCCTAATTCACCCCTCCACTTT CASKPGQNPNSPLHF NA TRBJ1-6 TRBV6-5 NA
TGTGCCAGCAGCGCAGGGGGCCCAGATACGCAGTATTTT CASSAGGPDTQYF TRBD1 TRBJ2-3 TRBV9 NA
TGTGCCAGCAGCTCATGGACTCACGGAGACTACAATGAGCAGTTCTTC CASSSWTHGDYNEQFF NA TRBJ2-1 TRBV5-6 NA
TGTGCCAGCAGTTTAGCCGGAGTATTCCACGAGCAGTACTTC CASSLAGVFHEQYF NA TRBJ2-7 TRBV27 NA
TGTGCCAGCAGGAATGGCCGGGGGGGCCCCACAGATACGCAGTATTTT CASRNGRGGPTDTQYF TRBD2 TRBJ2-3 TRBV2 NA
TGTGCCAGCAGCCTCCTTCCCACCGGGGAGCTGTTTTTT CASSLLPTGELFF NA TRBJ2-2 TRBV28 few
TGTGCCAGCACTAATGGGGGGTCGTGGTACGAGCAGTACTTC CASTNGGSWYEQYF NA TRBJ2-7 TRBV6-1 NA
TGCGCCAGCAGCCAAACAGGGGTACGTCAGCCCCAGCATTTT CASSQTGVRQPQHF TRBD1 TRBJ1-5 TRBV4-1 NA
TGTGCCAGCAGTGACAGTGGGAACGGGGAGCTGTTTTTT CASSDSGNGELFF NA TRBJ2-2 TRBV5-4 NA
TGCGCCAGCAGCCAAGGTCACACAGGGGGGGGTAGCTATGGCTACACCTTC CASSQGHTGGGSYGYTF TRBD1 TRBJ1-2 TRBV4-3 NA
TGTGCCAGCAGTGACTTCCGAGACAGCCATGAAGCTTTCTTT CASSDFRDSHEAFF NA TRBJ1-1 TRBV2 many
TGTGCCAGCGAATTCAGCGGGGATCAATACAATGAGCAGTTCTTC CASEFSGDQYNEQFF TRBD2 TRBJ2-1 TRBV13 NA
TGTGCCAGCAGTGAGTTTGTGTGGGGACAAGGCAAGGAAAAACTGTTTTTT CASSEFVWGQGKEKLFF NA TRBJ1-4 TRBV25-1 NA
TGTGCCAGCAGTTCCATGCCAGGGGGTCTCTATGGCTACACCTTC CASSSMPGGLYGYTF TRBD1 TRBJ1-2 TRBV28 NA
TGTGCCAGCATGGCAGGGTTAGCCAAAAACATTCAGTACTTC CASMAGLAKNIQYF NA TRBJ2-4 TRBV2 NA
TGTGCCAGCAGCTTAGCTCAAGTAATTTACGAGCAGTACTTC CASSLAQVIYEQYF NA TRBJ2-7 TRBV5-5 NA
TGTGCCAGCAGCTTTAGAGGGAACACTGAAGCTTTCTTT CASSFRGNTEAFF NA TRBJ1-1 TRBV5-4 once
TGTGCCAGCAGCTACCCAGGGGGGAGCACTGAAGCTTTCTTT CASSYPGGSTEAFF TRBD1 TRBJ1-1 TRBV7-9 NA
TGTGCCAGCTCACCACGGCAGGGGGATAATTCACCCCTCCACTTT CASSPRQGDNSPLHF TRBD1 TRBJ1-6 TRBV18 NA
TGTGCCAGTAGTACATTACTAGCGGGGGGGCGGTACGAGCAGTACTTC CASSTLLAGGRYEQYF TRBD2 TRBJ2-7 TRBV19 NA
TGTGCCAGCAGCGTACCAGCCGAGGGCCTCAACACTGAAGCTTTCTTT CASSVPAEGLNTEAFF NA TRBJ1-1 TRBV9 NA
TGCAGCGTGATCACTTTGACAGGGGAGAGCGGGGAGCTGTTTTTT CSVITLTGESGELFF TRBD1 TRBJ2-2 TRBV29-1 NA
TGTGCCAGCAGCTTGGTCGGGGACTCCTTAGGGGAGACCCAGTACTTC CASSLVGDSLGETQYF NA TRBJ2-5 TRBV5-6 NA
TGTGCCAGCAGCTTGGAACAGGAGTGGGGCGAGCAGTACTTC CASSLEQEWGEQYF NA TRBJ2-7 TRBV5-8 NA
TGTGCCAGCCAGCGCCCCCGAACCACTGTTAGCGGGAGGGCAGATACGCAGTATTTT CASQRPRTTVSGRADTQYF TRBD2 TRBJ2-3 TRBV11-2 NA
TGTGCCAGCAGCTTGGCCGCGGGCTTGGTCAGTCAGCCCCAGCATTTT CASSLAAGLVSQPQHF NA TRBJ1-5 TRBV5-6 few
TGTGCCACTCTTCTACAGGGGAACACAGATACGCAGTATTTT CATLLQGNTDTQYF TRBD1 TRBJ2-3 TRBV2 NA
TGTGCCAGCAGTTGGGACAGGGTCCGCGGCAGGGCTTTCTTT CASSWDRVRGRAFF TRBD1 TRBJ1-1 TRBV6-5 NA
TGTGCCAGCAGCGGAGGGACTGAGAACACCGGGGAGCTGTTTTTT CASSGGTENTGELFF NA TRBJ2-2 TRBV9 NA
TGTGCCAGCAGTCGACGTGGAGGGAACACTGAAGCTTTCTTT CASSRRGGNTEAFF NA TRBJ1-1 TRBV28 NA
TGCGCCAGCAGTGACCCTTACAATGAGCAGTTCTTC CASSDPYNEQFF NA TRBJ2-1 TRBV10-2 NA
TGTGCCAGCAGCAGGGTTGGGACTAATGAAAAACTGTTTTTT CASSRVGTNEKLFF NA TRBJ1-4 TRBV6-5 NA
TGTGCCAGCAGTTTAGAGAGGGCTAGAGCGAACACTGAAGCTTTCTTT CASSLERARANTEAFF NA TRBJ1-1 TRBV28 NA
TGTGCTAGCAGCTTAGACTCGGGTTCCCAAGCTTTCTTT CASSLDSGSQAFF NA TRBJ1-1 TRBV7-7 NA
TGTGCCAGCAGCGTAGAAAGCCATTCACCCCTCCACTTT CASSVESHSPLHF NA TRBJ1-6 TRBV9 NA
TGTGCCAGCAGTTCCACAGGGGAAAGCTATGGCTACACCTTC CASSSTGESYGYTF TRBD1 TRBJ1-2 TRBV28 NA
TGTGCCAGCAGTTACTCGAAGGGGAACTATGGCTACACCTTC CASSYSKGNYGYTF NA TRBJ1-2 TRBV6-6 NA
TGTGCCAGCAGCTTAGGAGGACAGGGGGCTTCCGGGGAGCTGTTTTTT CASSLGGQGASGELFF TRBD1 TRBJ2-2 TRBV7-3 NA
TGTGCCAGCAGTTTAATGGGGGGGGTTATCTATGGCTACACCTTC CASSLMGGVIYGYTF NA TRBJ1-2 TRBV27 NA